One and the same sample provided the 29 T cell receptor beta chains below, sequenced in a study of blood T cell repertoires in COVID-19. The data were produced by immunoSEQ multiplex PCR, yet TCRdb's version contains in-frame clones alone and is incomplete. The sample holds some 380,000 clones, roughly 87% seen once. The sequenced material came from PBMCs or T cells enriched from blood (not recorded which). The receptors derive from a woman aged 40 to 50 with acute COVID-19.

The V call is TRBV29-1, the J call TRBJ2-3; 8 positions match TRBD1. Germline CDR1 and CDR2: SQVTM and ANQGSEA. The CDR3 covers 13 residues. V gave up 6 bases and J gave up 1 base; unmatched junction bases: 3. The CDR3 region has the DNA TGCAGCGTCCCGGGACAGGGCACAGATACGCAGTATTTT. It codes for CSVPGQGTDTQYF.

The chain employs TRBV5-4 and TRBJ2-3, with TRBD2 matching over 8 bases. The CDR3 has 17 residues. Germline lookup yields CDR1 SGHNT and CDR2 YYREEE (reference sequence). J was trimmed by 1 base and V by 0 bases; bases with no gene match: 7. This chain's CDR3 is CASSLAVGRGGTDTQYF. The CDR3 bases are TGTGCCAGCAGCTTGGCGGTAGGGCGGGGGGGCACAGATACGCAGTATTTT.

This rearrangement joins TRBV7-2 to TRBJ1-2; D gene ambiguous. The CDR3 runs 15 residues. Germline V gene lookup returns CDR1 SGHTA and CDR2 FQGNSA. Trimming left V 1 base short and J 6 bases short, with 15 bases between. CDR3 sequence (DNA): TGTGCCAGCAGCTTAGTCGGCTCAGCGGGGAATGGCTACACCTTC. It translates to CASSLVGSAGNGYTF.

This clone was recorded once. The chain employs TRBV5-1 and TRBJ1-6; perhaps TRBD1 as D (6 bases). The germline gives CDR1 SGHRS, CDR2 YFSETQ. The V gene lost 4 bases and the J gene lost 8 bases, with 16 bases spanning the gap. The CDR3 has 15 residues. CDR3 bases: TGCGCCAGCAGCATAACGGGACACCAAGATTCACCCCTCCACTTT. This encodes CASSITGHQDSPLHF.

V is TRBV3-1 (or the pseudogene TRBV3-2) and J is TRBJ2-2; D may be TRBD2 (6 bases). The germline V and J ends were trimmed by 4 bases and 0 bases, with 12 bases remaining between them. Germline V lookup: CDR1 LGHDT, CDR2 YNNKEL (reference sequence). The CDR3 has 16 amino acids. The CDR3 nucleotides are TGTGCCAGCAGCCTCCCAACGGGAGCGAACACCGGGGAGCTGTTTTTT. Protein product: CASSLPTGANTGELFF.

J is TRBJ2-6 and V is TRBV9; a possible D gene is TRBD1 (6 bases). The CDR3 contains 15 residues. Germline CDR1 reads SGDLS; CDR2 reads YYNGEE. V lost 3 bases to trimming and J lost 6 bases, with 13 bases between them. The CDR3 is CASSDLRGQANVLTF. CDR3 coding DNA: TGTGCCAGCAGCGACCTAAGGGGACAGGCCAACGTCCTGACTTTC.

This clone showed up just once. CDR3 nucleotide sequence: TGTGCCAGCAGAGGGACAGTATGGGGGGGCTACACCTTC. Encoded protein: CASRGTVWGGYTF. This sequence joins TRBV6-5 and TRBJ1-2; 7 bases fit TRBD1. Germline V gene data show CDR1 as MNHEY and CDR2 as SVGAGI. V lost 6 bases to trimming and J lost 8 bases; unmatched junction nucleotides: 9. The CDR3 spans 13 residues.

V is TRBV6-5 and J is TRBJ2-2, with D possibly being TRBD2 (7 bases). Germline assignment: CDR1 MNHEY and CDR2 SVGAGI. Trimming took 3 bases from V and 4 from J, leaving 15 bases between them. This CDR3 has 16 amino acids. The DNA for the CDR3 is TGTGCCAGCAGTTATGCGGGGGCGTCGGGCACCGGGGAGCTGTTTTTT. Protein: CASSYAGASGTGELFF.

The gene calls are TRBV11-2 and TRBJ2-5; D possibly corresponds to TRBD2 (6 bases). The CDR3 has 14 amino acids. Trimming pared 0 bases from V and 14 bases from J, leaving 19 bases between. Per germline, CDR1 SGHAT and CDR2 FQNNGV. The CDR3 region is CASSLDEGLATSYF. The CDR3 nucleotides read TGTGCCAGCAGCTTAGATGAGGGCCTAGCGACAAGCTACTTC.

This chain connects TRBV20-1 to TRBJ1-4; D unclear. Germline assignment: CDR1 DFQATT and CDR2 SNEGSKA (reference sequence). CDR3 length: 11 amino acids. The V end was cut by 1 base, the J end by 8 bases, with 5 bases between. DNA of the CDR3: TGCAGTGCTAGAGTGGAGGAAAAACTGTTTTTT. It translates to CSARVEEKLFF.

The V gene is TRBV19, the J gene TRBJ1-4; 7 bases match TRBD1. The germline CDR1 and CDR2 sequences are LNHDA and SQIVND (reference sequence). The CDR3 spans 13 residues. The CDR3 DNA sequence: TGTGCAGTCAGGGGGTCGACTAATGAAAAACTGTTTTTT. Translating gives CAVRGSTNEKLFF.

This clone was seen only once. The chain carries TRBV6-1 and TRBJ1-1; D unclear. The CDR3 runs 15 residues. The V gene lost 1 base and the J gene lost 1 base, with 10 bases spanning the gap. The germline V gene encodes CDR1 MNHNS and CDR2 SASEGT. The chain's CDR3 is CASSEVDTTNTEAFF. The CDR3 nucleotides read TGTGCCAGCAGTGAAGTCGACACAACGAACACTGAAGCTTTCTTT.

This chain connects TRBV2 to TRBJ1-2, with D unresolved. CDR1 is SNHLY and CDR2 is FYNNEI in the germline V gene. CDR3 length: 11 amino acids. The CDR3, as DNA: TGTGCATCAGGACTTAACTATGGCTACACCTTC. Amino acids: CASGLNYGYTF.

The chain has TRBV10-3 and TRBJ1-1; no definite D call. The CDR3 runs 16 residues. Germline CDR1 ENHRY, CDR2 SYGVKD. Trimming removed 0 bases at V and 7 bases at J, with 18 bases between. The CDR3 DNA reads as TGTGCCATCAGTGAGTCGAGGGCAGAGGTCTACAATGAAGCTTTCTTT. Protein product: CAISESRAEVYNEAFF.

This clone was seen only a few times. J is TRBJ2-7 and V is TRBV10-1; 8 nucleotides match TRBD2. The ends lost 1 base at V and 4 bases at J; junction bases unmatched: 3. The CDR3 runs to 14 residues. Germline CDR1 is WNHNN and CDR2 is SYGVQD (reference sequence). The CDR3 here is CASSEYSSGYEQYF. The CDR3, as DNA: TGCGCCAGCAGTGAGTACTCTAGCGGGTACGAGCAGTACTTC.

The CDR3 nucleotides are TGTGCCACCAGCAATCAGGGCGGGAATGCCGGAAACACCATATATTTT. This codes for CATSNQGGNAGNTIYF. V is TRBV6-6 and J is TRBJ1-3; D possibly corresponds to TRBD1 (5 bases). Germline V CDR1 and CDR2: MNHNY, SVGAGI (reference sequence). The CDR3 has 16 amino acids. The V end lost 10 bases, the J end lost 4 bases, and 23 bases lay between the germline ends.

The chain has TRBV5-5 and TRBJ2-3; 10 bases map to TRBD1. CDR3 length: 13 residues. V shed 9 bases and J 3 bases; nucleotides not matched to a gene: 4. CDR1 is SGHKS, CDR2 YYEKEE, per germline (reference sequence). DNA for the CDR3: TGTGCCACCCGGACAGGGGGAACAGATACGCAGTATTTT. It translates to CATRTGGTDTQYF.

DNA for the CDR3: TGTGCCAGCAGTTCCACAGGGAGGGGAACTAATGAAAAACTGTTTTTT. Its translation is CASSSTGRGTNEKLFF. The V and J genes are TRBV6-2 or TRBV6-3 and TRBJ1-4, with D possibly matching TRBD1 (6 bases). Germline CDR1 is MNHEY and CDR2 is SVGEGT. CDR3 size: 16 residues. Trimming left V 4 bases short and J 1 base short, with 13 bases between.

V gene TRBV20-1 combines with J gene TRBJ1-5; maybe TRBD1 (5 bases). CDR3 length: 13 residues. Trimming removed 3 bases from V and 3 bases from J, with 9 bases in between. Germline V gene data show CDR1 as DFQATT and CDR2 as SNEGSKA (reference sequence). The CDR3 DNA reads TGCAGTGCTAGTGCACAGGACAATCAGCCCCAGCATTTT. Its translation is CSASAQDNQPQHF.

This rearrangement joins TRBV5-1 to TRBJ2-1; 13 nucleotides line up with TRBD2. Germline CDR1 reads SGHRS; CDR2 reads YFSETQ. This CDR3 is built from 15 residues. Trimming at V came to 8 bases and at J to 4 bases, leaving 6 bases not matched to a gene. CDR3 coding DNA: TGCGCCAGTACGAAACTAGCGGGGGGGTACAATGAGCAGTTCTTC. Amino acid sequence: CASTKLAGGYNEQFF.

The J gene is TRBJ1-3, the V gene TRBV11-2; tentative D call: TRBD1 (5 bases). Germline CDR1 is SGHAT and CDR2 is FQNNGV. V lost 6 bases and J lost 4, with 16 bases in between. The CDR3 is made up of 15 amino acids. CDR3 amino acids: CASSLGWQGGNTIYF. DNA of the CDR3: TGTGCCAGCAGTCTAGGGTGGCAGGGCGGAAACACCATATATTTT.

V and J are TRBV3-1 (or the pseudogene TRBV3-2) and TRBJ1-1; D not certain. There are 12 residues in the CDR3. Germline V gives CDR1 LGHDT, CDR2 YNNKEL (reference sequence). Between the trimmed V and J ends, which lost 2 bases and 5 bases, there was a span of 6 bases. CDR3 amino acids: CASSQSVTEAFF. CDR3 sequence (DNA): TGTGCCAGCAGCCAATCCGTAACTGAAGCTTTCTTT.

As to this clone: The same CDR3 can be traced to other DNA sequences in this sample. The chain carries TRBV3-1 (or the pseudogene TRBV3-2) and TRBJ2-5, with D unresolved. CDR3 length equals 14 residues. Per germline, CDR1 LGHDT and CDR2 YNNKEL (reference sequence). Trimming left V 3 bases short and J 2 bases short, with 10 bases between. The CDR3 loop reads CASSQRGDQETQYF. Written as DNA, the CDR3 is TGTGCCAGCAGCCAGAGAGGAGATCAAGAGACCCAGTACTTC.

The gene calls are TRBV7-9 and TRBJ1-6; TRBD1 is a possible D gene (5 bases). Trimming pared 1 base from V and 7 bases from J, leaving 5 bases between. Looked up from germline, CDR1 is SEHNR and CDR2 is FQNEAQ (reference sequence). The CDR3 extends over 13 amino acids. The CDR3: CASSLGGNSPLHF. CDR3 sequence (DNA): TGTGCCAGCAGCTTAGGGGGCAATTCACCCCTCCACTTT.

The chain carries TRBV11-2 and TRBJ2-1; 8 bases line up with TRBD1. V trimming: 4 bases; J trimming: 3 bases; junction bases outside the gene matches: 5. CDR3 length: 15 amino acids. CDR1 is SGHAT, CDR2 FQNNGV, per germline. The DNA of the CDR3 is TGTGCCAGCAGCTGGGGGGACAGGAACTACAATGAGCAGTTCTTC. Protein product: CASSWGDRNYNEQFF.

V usage is TRBV18 and J usage is TRBJ1-2; 9 positions agree with TRBD1. The V segment lost 2 bases and the J segment 7 bases; nucleotides outside the gene matches: 5. The germline V gene encodes CDR1 KGHSH and CDR2 LQKENI. The CDR3 extends over 14 amino acids. The CDR3 DNA sequence: TGTGCCAGCTCACCAGACAGGGGGGGACGTGGCTACACCTTC. This gives the protein CASSPDRGGRGYTF.

The rearrangement links TRBV2 to TRBJ1-5; D gene uncertain. Trimming took 7 bases from V and 0 from J, leaving 13 bases between them. CDR1 is SNHLY and CDR2 is FYNNEI in the germline V gene. This CDR3 region has 15 residues. CDR3 residues: CASTPRGASNQPQHF. The CDR3 DNA reads as TGTGCCAGCACCCCGCGGGGAGCTAGCAATCAGCCCCAGCATTTT. Filled out from reference TRBV2 and TRBJ1-5, the complete variable domain reads EPEVTQTPSHQVTQMGQEVILRCVPISNHLYFYWYRQILGQKVEFLVSFYNNEISEKSEIFDDQFSVERPDGSNFTLKIRSTKLEDSAMYFCASTPRGASNQPQHFGDGTRLSIL.

The chain is built from TRBV7-8 and TRBJ2-1, with D possibly being TRBD1 (6 bases). The V gene lost 1 base and the J gene lost 0 bases, with 10 bases spanning the gap. This CDR3 contains 16 residues. From germline, CDR1 is SGHVS and CDR2 FQNEAQ. CDR3: CASSLVGHSSYNEQFF. CDR3 bases: TGTGCCAGCAGCTTAGTGGGACATAGCTCCTACAATGAGCAGTTCTTC.

The chain carries TRBV5-4 and TRBJ1-4; D unclear. The V gene's germline CDR1 is SGHNT and CDR2 YYREEE (reference sequence). With 4 bases removed from V and 5 bases from J, the gap between germline ends came to 6 bases. The CDR3 consists of 12 residues. The CDR3 coding sequence is TGTGCCAGCAGCCTACCGAATGAAAAACTGTTTTTT. It codes for CASSLPNEKLFF.